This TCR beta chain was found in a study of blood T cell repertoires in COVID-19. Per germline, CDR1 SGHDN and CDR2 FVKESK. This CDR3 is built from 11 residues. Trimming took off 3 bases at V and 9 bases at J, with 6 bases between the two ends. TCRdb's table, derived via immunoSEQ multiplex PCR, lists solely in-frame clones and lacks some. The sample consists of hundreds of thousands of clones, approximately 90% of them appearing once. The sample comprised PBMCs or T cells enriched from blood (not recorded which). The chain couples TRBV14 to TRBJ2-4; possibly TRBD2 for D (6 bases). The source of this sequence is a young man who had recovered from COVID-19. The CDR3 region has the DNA TGTGCCAGCAGCCAGGGGGGCATTCAGTACTTC. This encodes CASSQGGIQYF.